This is a list of T cell receptor beta chains from one sample in a study of blood T cell repertoires in COVID-19. The data were produced by immunoSEQ multiplex PCR, yet TCRdb's version contains in-frame clones alone and is incomplete. This table has some 300,000 clones, 85% to 90% appearing once. The sequenced sample was peripheral blood. The receptor set was obtained from a woman in her 50s with COVID-19, enrolled during active disease. Each CDR3 is given with its conserved first and last residue. Rows may omit the clone size; those that give it use once, few, many or a size class.

clone_size j_call v_call cdr3_aa
once TRBJ2-3 TRBV5-4 CASTAGTDTQYF
few TRBJ2-1 TRBV29-1 CSVGGSSSPDSEQFF
NA TRBJ2-4 TRBV3-1/TRBV3-2 CASSQVGTGWIQYF
NA TRBJ2-1 TRBV18 CASSPPRPGNEQFF
NA TRBJ1-6 TRBV27 CASSLLAGGSRNSPLHF
NA TRBJ1-5 TRBV11-3 CASSLNGGFNQPQHF
NA TRBJ1-2 TRBV6-5 CASRSTGEVYGYTF
once TRBJ1-2 TRBV5-6 CASTHDRADNYGYTF
NA TRBJ2-7 TRBV6-2/TRBV6-3 CASSQSYEQYF
NA TRBJ2-7 TRBV12-3/TRBV12-4 CASSLGQGSEQYF
NA TRBJ1-1 TRBV18 CASSVQVNTEAFF
NA TRBJ1-4 TRBV7-9 CASSLGSGGVEKLFF
once TRBJ2-4 TRBV19 CASIPGGVAKNIQYF
NA TRBJ2-1 TRBV30 CAWSVFGLAGGQFF
once TRBJ2-2 TRBV11-3 CASSPYSGKNTGELFF
NA TRBJ2-5 TRBV4-3 CASSLSASGGTETQYF
once TRBJ2-1 TRBV24-1 CATSDPRTGLSYNEQFF
NA TRBJ2-5 TRBV6-1 CASSEQGGGTPEETQYF
NA TRBJ1-4 TRBV3-1/TRBV3-2 CASSPYRGLKEKLFF
NA TRBJ1-2 TRBV30 CAWVGQGLNYGYTF
NA TRBJ1-3 TRBV19 CASTLSGNTIYF
NA TRBJ1-2 TRBV7-2 CASSLGGYGYTF
NA TRBJ2-3 TRBV9 CASSVGGGLRGTDTQYF
NA TRBJ2-7 TRBV29-1 CSVVGTGNSYEQYF
NA TRBJ2-3 TRBV30 CAWSLPRGSTDTQYF
NA TRBJ1-1 TRBV30 CAWEAKMNTEAFF
NA TRBJ2-3 TRBV6-2/TRBV6-3 CASSRASGRAVDTQYF
NA TRBJ2-7 TRBV14 CASSQDLRGYYEQYF
NA TRBJ1-1 TRBV7-9 CASSQINTEAFF
NA TRBJ2-7 TRBV2 CASSTRTGQHEQYF
NA TRBJ1-1 TRBV3-1/TRBV3-2 CASSREPTDNTEAFF
NA TRBJ2-7 TRBV5-6 CASSSSQGPNEQYF
NA TRBJ1-2 TRBV5-4 CASSLGREAYGYTF
NA TRBJ2-2 TRBV4-1 CASSHPPGGLRWTGELFF
NA TRBJ2-1 TRBV6-6 CASSYRRVDEQFF
NA TRBJ2-3 TRBV24-1 CATSDPGAADTQYF
NA TRBJ1-1 TRBV30 CAWSALSLNTEAFF
NA TRBJ1-1 TRBV6-5 CASGDRGAVGTEAFF
NA TRBJ2-4 TRBV7-8 CASSLQRERNIQYF
NA TRBJ2-1 TRBV7-3 CASSPRRTGGSGFDEQFF
once TRBJ1-2 TRBV5-1 CASSLGGPGEGYYGYTF
NA TRBJ1-5 TRBV21-1 CASSRLVWRVYDQPQHF
few TRBJ1-5 TRBV18 CASSQDRKNQPQHF
NA TRBJ1-1 TRBV5-1 CASSLVAGRDTEAFF
NA TRBJ2-1 TRBV6-2/TRBV6-3 CASSRTSGRAGSYNEQFF
NA TRBJ2-1 TRBV11-2 CASSFYVGGSYNEQFF
NA TRBJ1-5 TRBV12-5 CASGSQQGWNQPQHF
NA TRBJ1-6 TRBV4-2 CASSLVTGVYNSPLHF
NA TRBJ2-3 TRBV11-3 CASSFDHRITDTQYF
NA TRBJ2-1 TRBV10-2 CASSEFGTSGGNEQFF
NA TRBJ2-5 TRBV11-2 CASSRGSGVLETQYF
NA TRBJ2-2 TRBV30 CAWSRSKGGSGRGSGELFF
NA TRBJ2-3 TRBV19 CASSINRGLRTDTQYF
NA TRBJ2-7 TRBV24-1 CATSGPSGTSGRSSYEQYF
NA TRBJ2-7 TRBV19 CASMILAGEGPYEQYF
NA TRBJ1-1 TRBV6-2/TRBV6-3 CASSSGKGNTEAFF
NA TRBJ2-3 TRBV3-1/TRBV3-2 CASSRREGMSADTQYF
NA TRBJ1-1 TRBV6-1 CASSEAGQATEAFF
few TRBJ1-1 TRBV18 CASSPSTPRETEAFF
once TRBJ2-1 TRBV27 CASSLLGASGYNEQFF